This TCR beta chain was captured in a study of Ad26.COV2.S vaccination and SARS-CoV-2 variants. Turning to the study itself: Once, or twice with 56 days between doses, Ad26.COV2.S was given intramuscularly.

Study-wide results and caveats: Spike-specific TCR breadth was greater in vaccine than placebo recipients. Placebo recipients and vaccine recipients were similar in non-spike TCR breadth.

Sequenced by immunoSEQ multiplex PCR; TCRdb stores in-frame clones only, minus some. The table includes fewer than 900,000 clones, more than 80% detected once. Trimming cost V 4 bases and J 2 bases, with 15 bases left between them. The germline V gene encodes CDR1 GTSNPN and CDR2 SVGIG (reference sequence). There are 14 residues in the CDR3. About this clone: No antigen is known for it.

As to treatment: some 20 received Ad26.COV2.S at low or high dose, single or two shots; roughly five received placebo; per-sample allocation not given. Collection of samples fell on day 63 after the first vaccine or placebo injection. Adults aged 18-55 years in Boston included the donor. The rearrangement links TRBV30 to TRBJ2-7; possible D gene TRBD1, 6 bases. The sequences come from peripheral blood, collected in a trial of Ad26.COV2.S vaccine versus placebo. The TCR was taken from a person aged 18-65 years who received the Ad26.COV2.S COVID-19 vaccine or a placebo. The chain's CDR3 is CAWTPQGRAYEQYF. The DNA of the CDR3 is TGTGCCTGGACTCCCCAGGGGCGAGCCTACGAGCAGTACTTC.